This T cell receptor (beta chain) comes out of a study of vaccination effects on CD4 cells after COVID-19. Background on the study: Sampling occurred a median 72 days post second dose, range 14 to 241.

Germline values: CDR1 KGHDR, CDR2 SFDVKD. Trimming left V 3 bases short and J 1 base short, with 10 bases between. This CDR3 spans 15 amino acids. On this clone: Antigen: not known.

When around 10 days of culture had elapsed, CD4+ T cells were isolated. Participants completed two doses of the BNT162b2 or mRNA-1273 vaccine. Profiled with immunoSEQ multiplex PCR; TCRdb holds only in-frame clones, not every one. There are approximately 74,000 clones in the sample; 65% to 80% occur only once, and about 2.5% lies in the top ten. This sequence joins TRBV24-1 and TRBJ2-3; D is perhaps TRBD2 (5 bases). The receptor was isolated from a human donor who received a COVID-19 vaccine. The material sequenced was CD4+ T cells from PBMCs cultured without peptide, taken after COVID-19 vaccination. The CDR3 protein is CATSDVGVGTDTQYF. CDR3 nucleotides: TGTGCCACCAGTGATGTCGGGGTGGGCACAGATACGCAGTATTTT.